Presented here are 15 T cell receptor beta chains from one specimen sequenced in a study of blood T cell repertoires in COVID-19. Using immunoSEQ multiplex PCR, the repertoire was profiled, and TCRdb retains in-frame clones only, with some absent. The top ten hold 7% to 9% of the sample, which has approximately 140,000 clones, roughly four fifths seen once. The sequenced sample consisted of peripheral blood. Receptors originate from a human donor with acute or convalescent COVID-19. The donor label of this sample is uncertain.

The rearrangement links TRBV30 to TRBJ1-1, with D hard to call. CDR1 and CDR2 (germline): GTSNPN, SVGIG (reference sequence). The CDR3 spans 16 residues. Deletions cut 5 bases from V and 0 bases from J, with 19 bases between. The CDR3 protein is CAWAHGVSLMNTEAFF. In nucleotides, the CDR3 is TGTGCCTGGGCTCACGGGGTATCCCTTATGAACACTGAAGCTTTCTTT.

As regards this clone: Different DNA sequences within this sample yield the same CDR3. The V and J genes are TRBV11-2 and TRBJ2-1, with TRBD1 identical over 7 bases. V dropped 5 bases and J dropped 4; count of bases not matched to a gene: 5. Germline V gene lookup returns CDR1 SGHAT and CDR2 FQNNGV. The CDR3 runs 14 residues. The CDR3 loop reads CASSLGTEYNEQFF. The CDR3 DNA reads TGTGCCAGCAGCCTAGGGACAGAGTACAATGAGCAGTTCTTC.

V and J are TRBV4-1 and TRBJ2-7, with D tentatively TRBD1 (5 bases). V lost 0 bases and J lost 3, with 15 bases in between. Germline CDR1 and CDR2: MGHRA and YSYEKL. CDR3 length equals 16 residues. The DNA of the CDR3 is TGCGCCAGCAGCCAAGATACGCTACAAGGGGACTACGAGCAGTACGTC. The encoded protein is CASSQDTLQGDYEQYV.

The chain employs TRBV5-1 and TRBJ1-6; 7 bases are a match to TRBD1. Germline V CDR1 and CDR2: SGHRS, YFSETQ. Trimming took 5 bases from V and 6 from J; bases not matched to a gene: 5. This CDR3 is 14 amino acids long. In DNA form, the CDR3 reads TGCGCCAGCAGTACCGGGACAGCTAATTCACCCCTCCACTTT. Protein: CASSTGTANSPLHF.

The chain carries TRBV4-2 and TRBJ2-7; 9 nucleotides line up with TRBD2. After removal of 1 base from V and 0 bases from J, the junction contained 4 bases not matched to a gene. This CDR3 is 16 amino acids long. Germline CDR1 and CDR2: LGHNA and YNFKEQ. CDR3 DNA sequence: TGTGCCAGCAGCCAAGTTGCGGGGGGGACCTCCTACGAGCAGTACGTC. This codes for CASSQVAGGTSYEQYV.

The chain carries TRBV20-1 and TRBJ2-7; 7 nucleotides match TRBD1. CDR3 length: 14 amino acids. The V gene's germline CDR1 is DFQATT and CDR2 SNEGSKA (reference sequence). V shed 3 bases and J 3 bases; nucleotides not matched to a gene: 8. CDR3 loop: CSASLPRGNYEQYF. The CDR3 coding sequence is TGCAGTGCTAGTCTACCCAGGGGGAACTACGAGCAGTACTTC.

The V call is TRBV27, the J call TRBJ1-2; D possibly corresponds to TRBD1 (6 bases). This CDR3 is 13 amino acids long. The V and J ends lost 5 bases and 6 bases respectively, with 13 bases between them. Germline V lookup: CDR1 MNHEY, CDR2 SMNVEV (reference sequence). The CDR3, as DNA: TGTGCCAGCAGTCGGAAGGGGGTCGATGGCTACACCTTC. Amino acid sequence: CASSRKGVDGYTF.

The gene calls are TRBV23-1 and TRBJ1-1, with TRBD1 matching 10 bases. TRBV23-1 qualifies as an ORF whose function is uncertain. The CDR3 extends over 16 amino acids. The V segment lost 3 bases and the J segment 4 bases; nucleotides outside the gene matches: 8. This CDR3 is CASSHRGQGYGTEAFF. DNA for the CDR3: TGCGCCAGCAGTCATCGGGGACAGGGGTACGGCACTGAAGCTTTCTTT.

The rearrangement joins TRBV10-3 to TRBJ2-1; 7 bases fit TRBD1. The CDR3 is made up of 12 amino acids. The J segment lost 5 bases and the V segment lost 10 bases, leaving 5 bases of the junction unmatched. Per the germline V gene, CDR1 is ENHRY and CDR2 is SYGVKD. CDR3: CATQGQDNEQFF. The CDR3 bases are TGTGCCACCCAAGGACAGGACAATGAGCAGTTCTTC.

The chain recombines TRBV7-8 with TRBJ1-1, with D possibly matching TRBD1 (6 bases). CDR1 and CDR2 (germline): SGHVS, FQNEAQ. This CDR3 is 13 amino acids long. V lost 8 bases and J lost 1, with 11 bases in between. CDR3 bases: TGTGCCAGCGGTTTACAGGGGAACACTGAAGCTTTCTTT. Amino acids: CASGLQGNTEAFF.

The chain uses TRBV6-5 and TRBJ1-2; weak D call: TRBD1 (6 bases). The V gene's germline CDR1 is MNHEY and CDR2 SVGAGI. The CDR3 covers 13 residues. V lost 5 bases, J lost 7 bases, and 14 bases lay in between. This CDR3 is CASSRTGQGGYTF. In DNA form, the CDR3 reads TGTGCCAGCAGTAGAACAGGGCAAGGTGGCTACACCTTC.

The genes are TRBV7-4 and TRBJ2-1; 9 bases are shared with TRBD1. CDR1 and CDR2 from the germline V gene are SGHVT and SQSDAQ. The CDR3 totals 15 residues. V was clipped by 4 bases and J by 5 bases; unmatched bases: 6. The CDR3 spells CASSSRQGEHNEQFF. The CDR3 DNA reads TGTGCCAGCAGCTCCCGACAGGGGGAACACAATGAGCAGTTCTTC.

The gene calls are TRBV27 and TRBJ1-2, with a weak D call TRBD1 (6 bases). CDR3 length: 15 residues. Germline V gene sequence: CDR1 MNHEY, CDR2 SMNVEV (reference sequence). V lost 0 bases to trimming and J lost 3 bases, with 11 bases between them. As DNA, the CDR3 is TGTGCCAGCAGTTTATCAACAGGGTCGGACTATGGCTACACCTTC. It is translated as CASSLSTGSDYGYTF.

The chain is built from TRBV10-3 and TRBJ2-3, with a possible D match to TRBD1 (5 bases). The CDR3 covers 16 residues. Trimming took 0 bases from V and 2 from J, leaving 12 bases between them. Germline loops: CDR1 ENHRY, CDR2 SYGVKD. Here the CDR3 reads CAISESGQDPTDTQYF. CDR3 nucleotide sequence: TGTGCCATCAGTGAGTCGGGGCAGGATCCCACAGATACGCAGTATTTT.

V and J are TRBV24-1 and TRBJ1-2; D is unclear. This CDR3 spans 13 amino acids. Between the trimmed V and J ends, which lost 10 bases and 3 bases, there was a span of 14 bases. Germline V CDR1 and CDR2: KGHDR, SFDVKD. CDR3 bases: TGTGCCACAAGATCCGGGAATGACTATGGCTACACCTTC. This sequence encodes CATRSGNDYGYTF.